This T cell receptor beta chain comes out of a study of T cell responses to AZD1222 COVID-19 vaccine. The germline V and J ends were trimmed by 6 bases and 3 bases, with 14 bases remaining between them. The CDR3 covers 14 residues. CDR1 and CDR2 from the germline V gene are MDHEN and SYDVKM. Profiled with immunoSEQ multiplex PCR; TCRdb holds only in-frame clones, not every one. The profile covers more than 150,000 clones, with roughly nine tenths appearing a single time and 1.3% taken by the ten largest. The input for sequencing was peripheral blood, taken 28 days after the second AZD1222 dose. The receptor was derived from an adult who received the AZD1222 COVID-19 vaccine. The gene calls are TRBV28 and TRBJ1-1, with D tentatively TRBD1 (5 bases). CDR3 sequence (DNA): TGTGCCAGCAGAGGGGTTTACGTAGACACTGAAGCTTTCTTT. Amino acid sequence: CASRGVYVDTEAFF.